Below, 32 T cell receptor beta chains from the same sample are listed, as sequenced in a study of CD8 T cells in Susac syndrome. An amount of RNA that ranged from roughly 0.5 to 1 ug was reverse transcribed with random hexamers. TCRdb fed the immunoSEQ multiplex PCR reads into MiXCR, producing one record per CDR3 protein. This sample has over 120,000 distinct CDR3 sequences, with around 95% found just once. The source material was CD4+ T cells from PBMCs. These receptors came from a human donor with Susac syndrome.

The chain links TRBV20-1 to TRBJ2-5; TRBD2 might be the D (6 bases). V lost 4 bases and J lost 4, with 13 bases in between. Germline CDR1 is DFQATT and CDR2 is SNEGSKA (reference sequence). This CDR3 has 13 amino acids. CDR3 in DNA: TGCAGTGCTATCGGATTAGCGGCAGAGACCCAGTACTTC. Translated, it gives CSAIGLAAETQYF.

In its sample, this clonotype was seen once. CDR3: CASSPGLAGGTGNEQFF. In nucleotides, the CDR3 is TGTGCCAGCAGCCCCGGGCTAGCGGGGGGTACGGGCAATGAGCAGTTCTTC. This rearrangement joins TRBV12-3 or TRBV12-4 to TRBJ2-1, with 11 bases matching TRBD2. V lost 6 bases and J lost 6; bases outside the gene matches: 13. This CDR3 has 17 amino acids.

This clonotype was recorded only once. This sequence joins TRBV5-1 and TRBJ1-5; TRBD1 is a possible D gene (6 bases). CDR3 length: 13 residues. The germline V gene encodes CDR1 SGHRS and CDR2 YFSETQ. With 5 bases removed from V and 7 bases from J, the gap between germline ends came to 13 bases. CDR3 DNA sequence: TGCGCCAGCAGTACGACAGGTTTGCAGCCCCAGCATTTT. Its protein is CASSTTGLQPQHF.

Concerning this clonotype itself: The junction departs from the called germline gene at one end, perhaps through a read error. This chain links TRBV30 with TRBJ1-2, with a weak D call TRBD1 (6 bases). The CDR3 is made up of 15 amino acids. Germline V gene data show CDR1 as GTSNPN and CDR2 as SVGIG (reference sequence). DNA for the CDR3: TGTGCCAGGAGGGAACAGGGTTGGGCTAACTATGGCTACACCTTC. As protein: CARREQGWANYGYTF. The full variable domain, with the rest looked up from reference TRBV30 and TRBJ1-2, is SQTIHQWPATLVQPVGSPLSLECTVEGTSNPNLYWYRQAAGRGLQLLFYSVGIGQISSEVPQNLSASRPQDRQFILSSKKLLLSDSGFYLCARREQGWANYGYTFGSGTRLTVV.

The rearrangement links TRBV15 to TRBJ1-2, with D possibly matching TRBD1 (5 bases). V was clipped by 6 bases and J by 1 base, with 18 bases between them. The CDR3 is made up of 16 amino acids. The V gene's germline CDR1 is LNHNV and CDR2 YYDKDF (reference sequence). CDR3: CATSRRGGAHNYGYTF. In nucleotides, the CDR3 is TGTGCCACCAGTCGGCGCGGAGGGGCGCATAACTATGGCTACACCTTC.

V is TRBV15 and J is TRBJ2-7; D ambiguous. This CDR3 is 15 amino acids long. The V and J ends lost 4 bases and 1 base respectively, with 14 bases between them. Germline-derived CDR1 and CDR2 are LNHNV and YYDKDF (reference sequence). This chain's CDR3 is CATSTGRELSYEQYF. CDR3 sequence (DNA): TGTGCCACCAGCACAGGACGTGAGTTATCCTACGAGCAGTACTTC.

The gene calls are TRBV29-1 and TRBJ2-7, with D perhaps matching TRBD2 (5 bases). Germline values: CDR1 SQVTM, CDR2 ANQGSEA. Trimming removed 4 bases from V and 1 base from J, with 8 bases in between. The CDR3 extends over 12 amino acids. The CDR3 is CSVARGSYEQYF. CDR3 nucleotide sequence: TGCAGCGTTGCTCGGGGATCCTACGAGCAGTACTTC.

This clonotype was seen once. This rearrangement joins TRBV5-4 to TRBJ2-5; tentatively, D is TRBD1 (5 bases). CDR3 length: 14 amino acids. Germline lookup yields CDR1 SGHNT and CDR2 YYREEE (reference sequence). The V end was cut by 4 bases, the J end by 4 bases, with 14 bases between. The CDR3 DNA is TGTGCCAGCAGCGTAGCTTACCAGGGAGAGACCCAGTACTTC. Its translation: CASSVAYQGETQYF. The full variable domain, rest sourced from reference TRBV5-4 and TRBJ2-5, is ETGVTQSPTHLIKTRGQQVTLRCSSQSGHNTVSWYQQALGQGPQFIFQYYREEENGRGNFPPRFSGLQFPNYSSELNVNALELDDSALYLCASSVAYQGETQYFGPGTRLLVL.

The genes are TRBV30 and TRBJ2-2; D uncertain. The V end was cut by 8 bases, the J end by 7 bases, with 14 bases between. Germline V gene data show CDR1 as GTSNPN and CDR2 as SVGIG (reference sequence). This CDR3 region has 12 residues. CDR3 nucleotides: TGTGCCGGAAATAAACCGGGCGGGGAGCTGTTTTTT. Protein: CAGNKPGGELFF.

V and J are TRBV7-9 and TRBJ2-1; TRBD2 matches at 14 bases. Looked up from germline, CDR1 is SEHNR and CDR2 is FQNEAQ (reference sequence). The CDR3 is made up of 16 amino acids. V dropped 1 base and J dropped 10; count of bases not matched to a gene: 6. In nucleotides, the CDR3 is TGTGCCAGCAGCTTAGGGGGACTAGCGGGAGCCGCCGAGCAGTTCTTC. Protein product: CASSLGGLAGAAEQFF.

The chain couples TRBV10-3 to TRBJ2-5; D may be TRBD2 (6 bases). CDR3 length equals 12 residues. The germline V gene has CDR1 ENHRY and CDR2 SYGVKD. The V and J ends lost 4 bases and 9 bases respectively, with 12 bases between them. The CDR3 reads CAISGDGGAQYF. In DNA, the CDR3 is TGTGCCATCAGTGGAGACGGCGGGGCCCAGTACTTC.

The count of this clonotype is one. The chain recombines TRBV30 with TRBJ1-3; no clear D. The CDR3 is 14 residues long. Germline V gene data show CDR1 as GTSNPN and CDR2 as SVGIG (reference sequence). The V end lost 4 bases, the J end lost 0 bases, and 10 bases lay between the germline ends. This chain's CDR3 is CAWNPLTSGNTIYF. In DNA, the CDR3 is TGTGCCTGGAATCCTCTTACCTCTGGAAACACCATATATTTT.

The rearrangement uses TRBV6-2 or TRBV6-3 and TRBJ2-7, with 7 bases identical to TRBD1. Germline CDR1 reads MNHEY; CDR2 reads SVGEGT. The CDR3 runs 15 residues. With 6 bases clipped from V and 1 base from J, the junction kept 9 bases outside the gene matches. The CDR3, as DNA: TGTGCCAGCAGCCGAACAGGGGAAGGGTCCTACGAGCAGTACTTC. This encodes CASSRTGEGSYEQYF.

This clonotype is a singleton in its sample. The V gene is TRBV4-1, the J gene TRBJ2-2; D is perhaps TRBD1 (6 bases). Deletions cut 0 bases from V and 0 bases from J, with 8 bases between. The CDR3 is made up of 16 amino acids. Germline values: CDR1 MGHRA, CDR2 YSYEKL. The CDR3 here is CASSQDDRPNTGELFF. The CDR3 DNA follows: TGCGCCAGCAGCCAAGATGACAGGCCGAACACCGGGGAGCTGTTTTTT.

The chain joins TRBV5-4 to TRBJ2-2; D is possibly TRBD2 (5 bases). The CDR3 spans 13 residues. Trimming pared 3 bases from V and 4 bases from J, leaving 7 bases between. CDR1 is SGHNT, CDR2 YYREEE, per germline (reference sequence). This CDR3 is CASSSEVTGELFF. CDR3 in DNA: TGTGCCAGCAGCTCGGAGGTCACCGGGGAGCTGTTTTTT.

The rearrangement joins TRBV4-2 to TRBJ2-7; D is unresolved. CDR3 length: 14 amino acids. With 0 bases removed from V and 3 bases from J, the gap between germline ends came to 9 bases. Germline values: CDR1 LGHNA, CDR2 YNFKEQ. The CDR3 DNA sequence: TGTGCCAGCAGCCAAGATCGCTCGGGCTACGAGCAGTACTTC. It yields the protein CASSQDRSGYEQYF.

This clonotype was seen a single time. The chain uses TRBV7-2 and TRBJ2-7; maybe TRBD2 (6 bases). The CDR3 extends over 14 amino acids. Looked up from germline, CDR1 is SGHTA and CDR2 is FQGNSA. The V and J ends lost 5 bases and 6 bases respectively, with 17 bases between them. The CDR3 protein is CASSAQTSQFEQYF. In nucleotides, the CDR3 is TGTGCCAGCAGCGCCCAGACTAGTCAGTTCGAGCAGTACTTC.

The rearrangement uses TRBV29-1 and TRBJ1-1, with TRBD1 identical over 8 bases. Germline values: CDR1 SQVTM, CDR2 ANQGSEA. The CDR3 is 15 residues long. V trimming: 4 bases; J trimming: 5 bases; junction bases outside the gene matches: 12. CDR3 sequence reads: CSVVAGGTQRTEAFF. Written as DNA, the CDR3 is TGCAGCGTTGTTGCAGGGGGCACGCAGCGGACTGAAGCTTTCTTT.

This rearrangement joins TRBV12-3 or TRBV12-4 to TRBJ2-5, with 7 bases matching TRBD1. V lost 6 bases to trimming and J lost 0 bases; unmatched junction nucleotides: 7. The CDR3 is made up of 15 amino acids. The CDR3 bases are TGTGCCAGCAGCCAAGAAGGACAGGACCAAGAGACCCAGTACTTC. Protein product: CASSQEGQDQETQYF.

The V and J genes are TRBV7-9 and TRBJ2-3, with D perhaps TRBD1 (6 bases). The germline gives CDR1 SEHNR, CDR2 FQNEAQ (reference sequence). Trimming took off 5 bases at V and 6 bases at J, with 18 bases between the two ends. The CDR3 totals 15 residues. CDR3 sequence: CASSLRGPPWDTQYF. Written as DNA, the CDR3 is TGTGCCAGCAGCCTCAGGGGACCACCCTGGGATACGCAGTATTTT.

CDR3 sequence: CAISDRGGASYEQYF. In nucleotides, the CDR3 is TGTGCCATCAGTGATCGGGGGGGGGCCTCCTACGAGCAGTACTTC. The chain recombines TRBV10-3 with TRBJ2-7; 8 bases are a match to TRBD2. This CDR3 has 15 amino acids. Trimming removed 3 bases from V and 0 bases from J; junction bases left unmatched: 4. Germline values: CDR1 ENHRY, CDR2 SYGVKD.

The V call is TRBV15, the J call TRBJ2-7, with D perhaps matching TRBD1 or TRBD2 (5 bases each). V was clipped by 1 base and J by 2 bases, with 12 bases between them. This CDR3 spans 15 amino acids. Germline values: CDR1 LNHNV, CDR2 YYDKDF (reference sequence). This chain's CDR3 is CATSRGRDGPYEQYF. CDR3 DNA sequence: TGTGCCACCAGCAGAGGTAGGGACGGCCCCTACGAGCAGTACTTC.

This sequence joins TRBV19 and TRBJ2-7; D is uncertain. V lost 3 bases, J lost 2 bases, and 11 bases lay in between. CDR1 and CDR2 (germline): LNHDA, SQIVND (reference sequence). The CDR3 extends over 14 amino acids. DNA of the CDR3: TGTGCCAGTAGTATGTCGAGTACGGCCTACGAGCAGTACTTC. Amino acid sequence: CASSMSSTAYEQYF.

This clonotype has just one count. This rearrangement joins TRBV20-1 to TRBJ2-1; D is unclear. Looked up from germline, CDR1 is DFQATT and CDR2 is SNEGSKA (reference sequence). V shed 3 bases and J shed 3 bases, with 9 bases lying between them. CDR3 length: 13 amino acids. CDR3 in amino acids: CSARHPNYNEQFF. The CDR3 region has the DNA TGCAGTGCTAGGCATCCCAACTACAATGAGCAGTTCTTC.

This chain uses TRBV30 with TRBJ2-5; TRBD2 agrees at 7 bases. The CDR3 runs to 14 residues. Germline V gene lookup returns CDR1 GTSNPN and CDR2 SVGIG (reference sequence). Trimming cost V 3 bases and J 4 bases; bases outside gene matches: 8. DNA of the CDR3: TGTGCCTGGAGCACGGGGGGTGGTGGAGAGACCCAGTACTTC. Its protein is CAWSTGGGGETQYF.

The chain links TRBV7-9 to TRBJ1-1, with a weak D call TRBD1 (5 bases). Trimming left V 5 bases short and J 0 bases short, with 13 bases between. Per germline, CDR1 SEHNR and CDR2 FQNEAQ (reference sequence). There are 15 residues in the CDR3. CDR3 in DNA: TGTGCCAGCAGCCGCAGGGAGGGGATGAACACTGAAGCTTTCTTT. Its translation: CASSRREGMNTEAFF.

This clonotype has only one observation. The rearrangement links TRBV10-3 to TRBJ1-2, with D tentatively TRBD1 (5 bases). The CDR3 has 12 amino acids. The germline gives CDR1 ENHRY, CDR2 SYGVKD. Trimming took 6 bases from V and 8 from J, leaving 13 bases between them. The CDR3 sequence is CAISLSEGGYTF. The CDR3 DNA reads as TGTGCCATCAGCCTTTCGGAGGGGGGCTACACCTTC.

V gene TRBV3-1 combines with J gene TRBJ1-2, with D perhaps matching TRBD1 (5 bases). The CDR3 extends over 16 amino acids. Trimming stripped 4 bases from V and 0 bases from J, with 15 bases between. Germline CDR1 is LGHDT and CDR2 is YNNKEL (reference sequence). CDR3 sequence: CASSPGWALANYGYTF. The DNA of the CDR3 is TGTGCCAGCAGCCCAGGGTGGGCGTTAGCTAACTATGGCTACACCTTC.

V usage is TRBV6-5 and J usage is TRBJ2-3; a possible D gene is TRBD2 (6 bases). This CDR3 spans 13 amino acids. The germline V gene encodes CDR1 MNHEY and CDR2 SVGAGI. Trimming stripped 6 bases from V and 4 bases from J, with 11 bases between. The CDR3: CASRQPGADTQYF. CDR3 bases: TGTGCCAGCAGGCAACCGGGGGCAGATACGCAGTATTTT.

The V call is TRBV5-1, the J call TRBJ1-6, with D possibly TRBD1 on 5 matching bases. With 2 bases removed from V and 8 bases from J, the gap between germline ends came to 11 bases. CDR1 and CDR2 (germline): SGHRS, YFSETQ. The CDR3 totals 14 residues. CDR3 amino acids: CASSFGTRDSPLHF. For the CDR3, the DNA is TGCGCCAGCAGCTTCGGGACCCGAGATTCACCCCTCCACTTT.

This clonotype was found once. The gene calls are TRBV25-1 and TRBJ2-3; D is uncertain. Trimming took 1 base from V and 2 from J, leaving 7 bases between them. The CDR3 has 14 residues. Per the germline V gene, CDR1 is MGHDK and CDR2 is SYGVNS. The CDR3 reads CASSEWGNTDTQYF. CDR3 DNA sequence: TGTGCCAGCAGTGAATGGGGAAACACAGATACGCAGTATTTT.

The chain recombines TRBV3-1 with TRBJ1-1; D may be TRBD1 (5 bases). CDR1 and CDR2 (germline): LGHDT, YNNKEL (reference sequence). V lost 3 bases, J lost 1 base, and 15 bases lay in between. The CDR3 is 16 amino acids. The CDR3 DNA is TGTGCCAGCAGCCAGGGATTGATAGGGACGAACACTGAAGCTTTCTTT. It specifies CASSQGLIGTNTEAFF.